Reported below is one T cell receptor beta chain. The antigen remains unidentified. The junction does not match germline at one end; this may be a read error. Sample time point: recipient sample about 28 days before transplant, after cytoreduction. The CDR3 contains 11 residues. Germline assignment: CDR1 SGHRS and CDR2 YFSETQ. Libraries were prepared by immunoSEQ multiplex PCR; TCRdb keeps only in-frame clonotypes and omits some of them. Of about 21,000 clones listed, about nine tenths are singletons. This specimen belongs to a study of T cell clonotyping in hematopoietic cell transplantation. Looking at the study overall: Recipient samples before transplant were obtained post-cytoreduction. Study results and caveats: At the given depth, recipient repertoires were over 97% de novo clonotypes.

The genes are TRBV5-1 and TRBJ1-2; D may be TRBD1 (5 bases). The TCR originated in a man between 18 and 29 years old with biphenotypic leukemia. Some clones in this sample may be carry-over from other donors' samples. The sequences come from peripheral blood mononuclear cells, collected before stem cell transplant. CDR3 DNA: TGCGCCAGCAGCTTGGGGGCGGGACGCTCCTTC. Its protein product is CASSLGAGRSF.